This T cell receptor (beta chain) was obtained from a study of blood T cell repertoires in COVID-19. Germline V gives CDR1 SGHVS, CDR2 FQNEAQ. Trimming removed 5 bases at V and 1 base at J, with 15 bases between. The CDR3 is 15 residues long. TCRdb keeps only in-frame clones here, not all; method: immunoSEQ multiplex PCR. This sample carries around 86,000 clones, around 82% of them seen once, and the ten largest clones take roughly 12%. This TCR was sampled from a human donor in a cohort sampled during active COVID-19. Sequencing was carried out using peripheral blood. J is TRBJ2-7 and V is TRBV7-8, with D perhaps matching TRBD1 (6 bases). The CDR3 DNA sequence: TGTGCCAGCAGCCCCTGGGGGCAGGGTTCCTACGAGCAGTACTTC. This sequence encodes CASSPWGQGSYEQYF.